Shown below are 10 T cell receptor beta chains from a single sample sequenced in a study of human T cells and chemical hapten exposure. TCRdb re-called the RACE reads through MiXCR, storing one row per CDR3 protein. The table has 80,000 to 95,000 distinct CDR3 sequences, approximately 9.9% seen once. The time point here: pre-sensitization, week 0. Regarding treatment: therapeutic diphenylcyclopropenone sensitization with weekly scalp DPC. The sample consisted of whole blood, taken in connection with sensitization to the hapten diphenylcyclopropenone (DPC). These receptors all come from a woman aged 40 to 50 with alopecia areata. Some clones in this sample may be carry-over from other donors' samples.

This clonotype was picked up many times. V and J are TRBV12-3 or TRBV12-4 and TRBJ1-1; D is perhaps TRBD1 (5 bases). This CDR3 is built from 14 residues. The V and J ends lost 1 base and 5 bases respectively, with 11 bases between them. CDR3 loop: CASSLVGGQTEAFF. The CDR3 DNA reads as TGTGCCAGCAGTTTAGTTGGGGGTCAGACTGAAGCTTTCTTT.

This clonotype appeared a few times. This chain uses TRBV7-2 with TRBJ2-2; D possibly corresponds to TRBD2 (5 bases). Germline-derived CDR1 and CDR2 are SGHTA and FQGNSA. The CDR3 is made up of 15 amino acids. Trimming took 5 bases from V and 0 from J, leaving 10 bases between them. The DNA for the CDR3 is TGTGCCAGCAGCCTCCCCGGGGCGAACACCGGGGAGCTGTTTTTT. Its protein is CASSLPGANTGELFF.

This clonotype was seen at least ten times. V and J are TRBV24-1 and TRBJ2-6; D unclear. Per the germline V gene, CDR1 is KGHDR and CDR2 is SFDVKD. This CDR3 contains 17 residues. V was trimmed by 4 bases and J by 0 bases, leaving 12 bases between them. CDR3 DNA: TGTGCCACCAGTGACACCGGACGGCGCTCTGGGGCCAACGTCCTGACTTTC. It codes for CATSDTGRRSGANVLTF.

The chain employs TRBV6-1 and TRBJ2-1; D not certain. V was cut by 4 bases and J by 5 bases, with 3 bases left in between. There are 11 residues in the CDR3. Germline lookup yields CDR1 MNHNS and CDR2 SASEGT. The DNA of the CDR3 is TGTGCCAGCAGTGCCAACAATGAGCAGTTCTTC. Translation gives CASSANNEQFF.

This clonotype came up many times. The genes are TRBV12-3 or TRBV12-4 and TRBJ2-5, with unresolved D. V dropped 7 bases and J dropped 5 bases, with 11 bases sitting between them. This CDR3 is built from 12 residues. This CDR3 is CASTGVVETQYF. CDR3 nucleotide sequence: TGTGCCAGCACCGGCGTGGTGGAGACCCAGTACTTC.

This chain uses TRBV7-7 with TRBJ2-5, with D perhaps given as TRBD1 or TRBD2 (5 bases each). This CDR3 has 14 residues. The V end was cut by 5 bases, the J end by 7 bases, with 17 bases between. Germline assignment: CDR1 SSHAT and CDR2 FNYEAQ (reference sequence). The CDR3 DNA sequence: TGTGCCAGCAGCCCCGGGACCGCCCTGGGGACCCAGTACTTC. As protein: CASSPGTALGTQYF.

There are many counts of this clonotype. V is TRBV6-5 and J is TRBJ1-5; the D is unclear. The length of the CDR3 is 14 residues. Trimming took 1 base from V and 3 from J, leaving 7 bases between them. Germline loops: CDR1 MNHEY, CDR2 SVGAGI. The CDR3: CASSYYVTNQPQHF. The DNA for the CDR3 is TGTGCCAGCAGTTACTATGTTACCAATCAGCCCCAGCATTTT.

This clonotype was found a few times. The chain couples TRBV18 to TRBJ2-1; D is uncertain. The germline CDR1 and CDR2 sequences are KGHSH and LQKENI. The CDR3 is 14 residues long. V was shortened by 4 bases and J by 5 bases, with 12 bases between the two germline ends. The CDR3: CASSLGWKDNEQFF. DNA of the CDR3: TGTGCCAGCTCACTGGGATGGAAAGACAATGAGCAGTTCTTC.

This clonotype was recorded many times. V usage is TRBV29-1 and J usage is TRBJ1-1; no firm D call. CDR3 length: 13 residues. Trimming took 0 bases from V and 0 from J, leaving 5 bases between them. Germline V gene data show CDR1 as SQVTM and CDR2 as ANQGSEA. The CDR3 DNA reads TGCAGCGTTGAAGAGAACATGAACACTGAAGCTTTCTTT. This translates into CSVEENMNTEAFF. Drawing the rest from reference TRBV29-1 and TRBJ1-1, the complete variable domain is SAVISQKPSRDICQRGTSLTIQCQVDSQVTMMFWYRQQPGQSLTLIATANQGSEATYESGFVIDKFPISRPNLTFSTLTVSNMSPEDSSIYLCSVEENMNTEAFFGQGTRLTVV.

V usage is TRBV7-2 and J usage is TRBJ1-6; D remains ambiguous. The CDR3 extends over 17 amino acids. CDR1 SGHTA and CDR2 FQGNSA come from the germline V gene. The V gene lost 4 bases and the J gene lost 0 bases, with 13 bases spanning the gap. CDR3 sequence reads: CASSSDTFSSYNSPLHF. In DNA, the CDR3 is TGTGCCAGCAGCTCGGATACCTTTAGCTCCTATAATTCACCCCTCCACTTT.